This T cell receptor (beta chain) is drawn from a study of blood T cell repertoires in COVID-19. For the study at large: There were acute and convalescent COVID-19 samples, and they came from the United States, Italy and Spain. PBMCs, B-cell-depleted T cells, or T cells provided the cDNA or gDNA that made up the material.

Per germline, CDR1 MDHEN and CDR2 SYDVKM. There are 14 residues in the CDR3. V was shortened by 8 bases and J by 2 bases, with 13 bases between the two germline ends. As originally analysed: The assay estimated nucleated cells by amplifying reference gene primers. The data were produced by immunoSEQ multiplex PCR, yet TCRdb's version contains in-frame clones alone and is incomplete. For V, J and clone size, that table is used; D and trimming come from the DNA. Of roughly 150,000 clones listed, under 85% are singletons. This clone was picked up a small number of times. The sequencing input was peripheral blood. The chain links TRBV28 to TRBJ1-5, with D possibly matching TRBD1 (6 bases). The TCR originated in an older man with acute or convalescent COVID-19. The CDR3 DNA reads TGTGCCAGCGCAAGACAGGCGGGCAATCAGCCCCAGCATTTT. It is translated as CASARQAGNQPQHF.